The 26 T cell receptor beta chains below come from one sample, sequenced in a study of T cell repertoires in cytomegalovirus infection. Their antigen targets remain unknown. Each CDR3 protein is one row after TCRdb ran MiXCR on the reads. This sample yields about 890,000 distinct CDR3 sequences, of which roughly 30% are seen a single time; roughly 12% belongs to the top ten. The source was cultured CD8+ T cells from PBMCs, collected from culture after CMV antigen stimulation. These receptors were collected from a human donor in good health (CMV status not recorded). Some clones in this sample may be carry-over from other donors' samples.

In this sample, this clonotype turned up a few times. The chain employs TRBV6-2 or TRBV6-3 and TRBJ1-1, with D tentatively TRBD1 (6 bases). This CDR3 has 16 amino acids. In germline, CDR1 is MNHEY, CDR2 SVGEGT. V dropped 5 bases and J dropped 4 bases, with 20 bases sitting between them. For the CDR3, the DNA is TGTGCCAGCAGTGACCTTAGGGGCCCAGGGGTCACTGAAGCTTTCTTT. Protein sequence: CASSDLRGPGVTEAFF.

In nucleotides, the CDR3 is TGTGCCAGCAGTTACGAGTCCACGGGCACCTACGAGCAGTACTTC. It yields the protein CASSYESTGTYEQYF. The chain is built from TRBV6-5 and TRBJ2-7; D is ambiguous. V was shortened by 2 bases and J by 2 bases, with 13 bases between the two germline ends. CDR3 length equals 15 residues. Per the germline V gene, CDR1 is MNHEY and CDR2 is SVGAGI.

This clonotype was seen a few times. V gene TRBV7-3 combines with J gene TRBJ2-1, with 11 bases matching TRBD2. With 4 bases clipped from V and 8 bases from J, the junction kept 7 bases outside the gene matches. The CDR3 extends over 15 amino acids. CDR1 is SGHTA and CDR2 is FQGTGA in the germline V gene. Written as DNA, the CDR3 is TGTGCCAGCAGCTCCCTAGCGGGGGGATCAGATGAGCAGTTCTTC. It codes for CASSSLAGGSDEQFF.

This clonotype was counted ten times or more. The J gene is TRBJ2-5, the V gene TRBV7-2; D tentatively fits TRBD1 or TRBD2 (6 bases each). This CDR3 is built from 14 residues. Germline-derived CDR1 and CDR2 are SGHTA and FQGNSA. The germline V and J ends were trimmed by 3 bases and 3 bases, with 11 bases remaining between them. The CDR3 DNA reads as TGTGCCAGCAGCTTCCGGGGGCCCGAAGAGACCCAGTACTTC. Translation gives CASSFRGPEETQYF.

This sequence joins TRBV6-6 and TRBJ2-7; no definite D call. Trimming left V 4 bases short and J 2 bases short, with 12 bases between. Germline V gene data show CDR1 as MNHNY and CDR2 as SVGAGI (reference sequence). This CDR3 comprises 14 residues. The CDR3 loop reads CASSSVRSPYEQYF. CDR3 coding DNA: TGTGCCAGCAGTTCCGTACGCAGCCCCTACGAGCAGTACTTC.

The rearrangement joins TRBV15 to TRBJ2-7; the match to TRBD2 covers 10 bases. The CDR3 runs to 18 residues. The germline V gene encodes CDR1 LNHNV and CDR2 YYDKDF (reference sequence). J was trimmed by 0 bases and V by 0 bases; bases with no gene match: 8. The CDR3 region has the DNA TGTGCCACCAGCAGAGATCCCTTTAGCGGGGGGAGCTCCTACGAGCAGTACTTC. It translates to CATSRDPFSGGSSYEQYF.

This clonotype occurred many times. The chain employs TRBV28 and TRBJ2-5, with 9 nucleotides matching TRBD1. V shed 2 bases, J shed 4 bases, and the junction held 11 bases outside the gene matches. Per germline, CDR1 MDHEN and CDR2 SYDVKM. CDR3 length: 17 residues. The CDR3 DNA reads TGTGCCAGCAGTTTAAGACCCACGGGACAGGGCGGAGAGACCCAGTACTTC. Its translation is CASSLRPTGQGGETQYF.

The chain has TRBV24-1 and TRBJ2-5; D not resolved. Between the trimmed V and J ends, which lost 7 bases and 2 bases, there was a span of 10 bases. This CDR3 has 13 amino acids. CDR1 and CDR2 from the germline V gene are KGHDR and SFDVKD. In nucleotides, the CDR3 is TGTGCCACCAGCCCCCTCGGGCAAGAGACCCAGTACTTC. This translates into CATSPLGQETQYF.

The CDR3 nucleotides are TGTGCCAGCAGTTACGCCCCAGGGGGTAATTCACCCCTCCACTTT. Its protein is CASSYAPGGNSPLHF. The gene calls are TRBV6-6 and TRBJ1-6, with 7 nucleotides matching TRBD1. The CDR3 length is 15 residues. Germline CDR1 and CDR2: MNHNY and SVGAGI (reference sequence). After removal of 2 bases from V and 6 bases from J, the junction contained 4 bases not matched to a gene.

Concerning this clonotype itself: The junction and the germline gene differ at one end; a read error may be behind it. This chain uses TRBV12-3 or TRBV12-4 with TRBJ2-1, with D hard to call. The CDR3 covers 13 residues. The DNA of the CDR3 is TGTGCCAGCAGTCGTATGAGCTACAATGAGCAGCTCTTC. Its translation is CASSRMSYNEQLF.

The V call is TRBV6-5, the J call TRBJ2-2; a weak D match, TRBD1 (8 bases). The CDR3 is 15 residues long. V was shortened by 4 bases and J by 7 bases, with 16 bases between the two germline ends. Looked up from germline, CDR1 is MNHEY and CDR2 is SVGAGI. The CDR3 sequence is CASSFDRGGIGELFF. In DNA, the CDR3 is TGTGCCAGCAGTTTCGACAGGGGAGGGATCGGGGAGCTGTTTTTT.

The chain links TRBV7-9 to TRBJ1-6; D is possibly TRBD1 (5 bases). With 2 bases removed from V and 0 bases from J, the gap between germline ends came to 11 bases. The CDR3 sequence is 17 residues long. CDR1 SEHNR and CDR2 FQNEAQ come from the germline V gene (reference sequence). The CDR3 region is CASSLKGPSSYNSPLHF. CDR3 coding DNA: TGTGCCAGCAGCTTAAAGGGGCCAAGCTCCTATAATTCACCCCTCCACTTT.

This clonotype was counted ten times or more. This sequence joins TRBV7-8 and TRBJ2-7; TRBD1 or TRBD2 may be the D gene (5 bases each). CDR3 size: 15 residues. Germline-derived CDR1 and CDR2 are SGHVS and FQNEAQ. V lost 0 bases and J lost 7, with 16 bases in between. CDR3: CASSLAAGSWEEQYF. Here the CDR3 DNA reads TGTGCCAGCAGCTTAGCGGCAGGGTCTTGGGAGGAGCAGTACTTC.

This chain links TRBV19 with TRBJ2-1, with a tentative D call TRBD2 (5 bases). The germline V and J ends were trimmed by 5 bases and 4 bases, with 12 bases remaining between them. From germline, CDR1 is LNHDA and CDR2 SQIVND (reference sequence). The CDR3 has 14 residues. The CDR3 nucleotides read TGTGCCAGTAGTTATGTCGGGGTATACAATGAGCAGTTCTTC. Translated, it gives CASSYVGVYNEQFF.

The J gene is TRBJ2-7, the V gene TRBV6-1, with a weak D call TRBD1 (6 bases). The germline V gene encodes CDR1 MNHNS and CDR2 SASEGT. Trimming removed 2 bases at V and 3 bases at J, with 8 bases between. This CDR3 region has 13 residues. Here the CDR3 DNA reads TGTGCCAGCAGTGAAAACAGGGTCTACGAGCAGTACGTC. This translates into CASSENRVYEQYV.

Concerning this clonotype itself: A much larger clone sits a single nucleotide away, making a read error possible. The chain is built from TRBV28 and TRBJ1-3, with D unclear. Trimming took off 8 bases at V and 4 bases at J, with 27 bases between the two ends. The CDR3 is 18 amino acids. Germline CDR1 MDHEN, CDR2 SYDVKM. The CDR3 region is CASPSNGLGLFWGNTIYF. The CDR3 DNA is TGTGCCAGCCCCTCGAACGGACTGGGCTTGTTCTGGGGAAACACCATATATTTT.

This clonotype occurred many times. The rearrangement joins TRBV4-1 to TRBJ2-2; perhaps TRBD1 as D (6 bases). The CDR3 consists of 17 residues. In germline, CDR1 is MGHRA, CDR2 YSYEKL. Trimming left V 7 bases short and J 5 bases short, with 23 bases between. The CDR3 reads CASNGLGAARGTGELFF. DNA for the CDR3: TGCGCCAGCAACGGCCTAGGTGCAGCGAGGGGGACCGGGGAGCTGTTTTTT.

J is TRBJ1-5 and V is TRBV6-6; tentative D call: TRBD1 (6 bases). The CDR3 has 14 residues. Looked up from germline, CDR1 is MNHNY and CDR2 is SVGAGI (reference sequence). The V gene lost 0 bases and the J gene lost 7 bases, with 10 bases spanning the gap. CDR3 coding DNA: TGTGCCAGCAGTTACTCCACAGGGTTCCAGCCCCAGCATTTT. Encoded protein: CASSYSTGFQPQHF.

Here the CDR3 DNA reads TGTGCCAGCAGAAACGGCCCCCGCGGTCCAATTTACAATGAGCAGTTCTTC. It specifies CASRNGPRGPIYNEQFF. This chain connects TRBV6-2 or TRBV6-3 to TRBJ2-1; D not certain. V was pared by 6 bases and J by 4 bases, with 22 bases between. The CDR3 totals 17 residues. Germline values: CDR1 MNHEY, CDR2 SVGEGT.

The V call is TRBV4-1, the J call TRBJ1-5; D might be TRBD1 (5 bases). Deletions cut 4 bases from V and 2 bases from J, with 12 bases between. CDR1 and CDR2 (germline): MGHRA, YSYEKL. CDR3 length: 15 residues. CDR3 residues: CASSRATGGNQPQHF. The CDR3 DNA is TGCGCCAGCAGCCGAGCTACAGGAGGCAATCAGCCCCAGCATTTT.

The chain recombines TRBV29-1 with TRBJ2-1; TRBD1 matches at 7 bases. With V trimmed by 7 bases and J by 5 bases, 8 bases remained unmatched. The CDR3 covers 13 residues. In germline, CDR1 is SQVTM, CDR2 ANQGSEA. The CDR3 sequence: CSGSGGTDNEQFF. The CDR3 nucleotides are TGCAGCGGCTCCGGTGGGACAGACAATGAGCAGTTCTTC.

The chain couples TRBV4-1 to TRBJ1-1; D might be TRBD1 (6 bases). There are 15 residues in the CDR3. Germline V gene data show CDR1 as MGHRA and CDR2 as YSYEKL. V lost 5 bases and J 5 bases, leaving 18 bases between the germline ends. This CDR3 reads CASSYHQGLSTEAFF. The CDR3 coding sequence is TGCGCCAGCAGCTACCACCAGGGGCTAAGTACTGAAGCTTTCTTT.

This clonotype was observed a handful of times. This chain uses TRBV6-5 with TRBJ2-5; the D gene is possibly TRBD1 (6 bases). The V gene lost 6 bases and the J gene lost 5 bases, with 13 bases spanning the gap. The CDR3 length is 13 residues. In germline, CDR1 is MNHEY, CDR2 SVGAGI. This CDR3 reads CASRGARVETQYF. The CDR3 DNA reads TGTGCCAGCAGGGGGGCAAGGGTGGAGACCCAGTACTTC.

With respect to this clonotype: At one of its ends the junction is not consistent with the germline gene, which may arise from a read error. The genes are TRBV10-1 and TRBJ1-1; D gene ambiguous. Germline V gene sequence: CDR1 WNHNN, CDR2 SYGVQD (reference sequence). The CDR3 extends over 13 amino acids. CDR3 sequence (DNA): TGCTCCAGCAGTGAGTACCCGAACACTGAAGCTTTCTTT. Encoded protein: CSSSEYPNTEAFF.

This clonotype has only a few counts. The chain is built from TRBV11-2 and TRBJ2-1, with 10 bases aligning to TRBD1. J lost 4 bases, V lost 1 base, and 7 bases had no gene match. Germline-derived CDR1 and CDR2 are SGHAT and FQNNGV. The CDR3 length is 17 residues. The CDR3 loop reads CASSLGPGQGYYNEQFF. In DNA, the CDR3 is TGTGCCAGCAGCTTAGGTCCGGGACAGGGGTATTACAATGAGCAGTTCTTC.

For this clonotype: The junction and the germline gene differ at one end; a read error may be behind it. J is TRBJ2-1 and V is TRBV5-3; 7 bases line up with TRBD1. TRBV5-3 is noted as an ORF with a role that remains uncertain. The length of the CDR3 is 17 residues. CDR3 nucleotide sequence: TGTGCCAGCAGCTTGGTGTACAGGGGCCTCTACTACAATGAGCAGTTCTTC. Translating gives CASSLVYRGLYYNEQFF.